Listed here is a single TCR beta chain. Its antigen is not known. The sample belongs to a study of cytomegalovirus exposure and HLA in healthy donors. Study conclusions and caveats: The HLA-A and HLA-B alleles of most subjects were reportedly predicted accurately from TCR beta sequences.

PCR employed 60 Vbeta and 13 Jbeta primers. The assay was immunoSEQ multiplex PCR, and TCRdb's table has in-frame clones only and misses some. The sample shows roughly 170,000 clones, about 84% of them seen only once. The sample was PBMCs. The receptor was isolated from a man between 18 and 29 years old in good health and CMV-seronegative.

CDR3 nucleotides: TGTGCCAGCAGCCAAGATTCTCGGACAGACTACGCCGAAAAACTGTTTTTT. Protein sequence: CASSQDSRTDYAEKLFF. The rearrangement links TRBV14 to TRBJ1-4; tentatively, D is TRBD1 (6 bases). In germline, CDR1 is SGHDN, CDR2 FVKESK. The CDR3 has 17 amino acids. V gave up 0 bases and J gave up 8 bases, with 19 bases separating them.